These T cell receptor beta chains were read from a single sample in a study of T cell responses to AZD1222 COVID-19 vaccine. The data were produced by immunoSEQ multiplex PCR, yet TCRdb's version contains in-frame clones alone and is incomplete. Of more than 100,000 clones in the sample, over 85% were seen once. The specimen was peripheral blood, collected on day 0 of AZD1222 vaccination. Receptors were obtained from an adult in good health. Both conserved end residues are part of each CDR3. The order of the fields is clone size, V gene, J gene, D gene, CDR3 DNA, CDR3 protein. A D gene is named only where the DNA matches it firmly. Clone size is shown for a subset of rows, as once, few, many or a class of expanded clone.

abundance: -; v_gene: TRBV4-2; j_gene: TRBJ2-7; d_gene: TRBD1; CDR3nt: TGTGCCAGCAGCCGAACAGGGGGCCAAAGCCCCAGCTCCTACGAGCAGTACTTC; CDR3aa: CASSRTGGQSPSSYEQYF
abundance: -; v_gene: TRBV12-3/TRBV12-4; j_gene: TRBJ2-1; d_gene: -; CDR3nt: TGTGCCAGCAGTGTCAGCTGGGAGCAGTTCTTC; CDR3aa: CASSVSWEQFF
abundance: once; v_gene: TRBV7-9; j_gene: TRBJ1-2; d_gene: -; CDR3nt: TGTGCCAGCAGCTCCTACAAGACAGGAACGGGAGACTATGGCTACACCTTC; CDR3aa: CASSSYKTGTGDYGYTF
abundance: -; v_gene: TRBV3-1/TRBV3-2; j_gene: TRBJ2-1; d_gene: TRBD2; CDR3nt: TGTGCCAGCAGCCACCGGACTAGCGGGGATGAGCAGTTCTTC; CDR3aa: CASSHRTSGDEQFF
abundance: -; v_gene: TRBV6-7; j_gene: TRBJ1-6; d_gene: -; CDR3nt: TGTGCCAGCAGTTACTCGGGTCAGTATAATTCACCCCTCCACTTT; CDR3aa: CASSYSGQYNSPLHF
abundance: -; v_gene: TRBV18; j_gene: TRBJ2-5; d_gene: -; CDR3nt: TGTGCCAGCTCACCACCCACAGGAGAAGAGACCCAGTACTTC; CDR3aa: CASSPPTGEETQYF
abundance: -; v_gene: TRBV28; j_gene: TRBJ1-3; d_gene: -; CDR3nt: TGTGCCAGCATGACAGCGGCCGACTCTGGAAACACCATATATTTT; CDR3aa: CASMTAADSGNTIYF
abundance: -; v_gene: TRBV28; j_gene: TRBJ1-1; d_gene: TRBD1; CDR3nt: TGTGCCAGCAACGTACAGGGGGAGTACACTGAAGCTTTCTTT; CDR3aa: CASNVQGEYTEAFF
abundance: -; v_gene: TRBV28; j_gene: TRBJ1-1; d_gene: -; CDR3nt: TGTGCCAGCAGTTTGCAGGGAGCGTGGGGCACTGAAGCTTTCTTT; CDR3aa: CASSLQGAWGTEAFF
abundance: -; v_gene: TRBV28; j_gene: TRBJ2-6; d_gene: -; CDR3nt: TGTGCCAGCAGTGGGTTTGCTGGCGTTTTCCCTGGGGCCAACGTCCTGACTTTC; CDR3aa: CASSGFAGVFPGANVLTF
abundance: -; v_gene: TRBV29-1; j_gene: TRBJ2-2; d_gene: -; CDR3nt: TGCAGCGTTCAACAGGGAAGGGGGGAGCTGTTTTTT; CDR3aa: CSVQQGRGELFF
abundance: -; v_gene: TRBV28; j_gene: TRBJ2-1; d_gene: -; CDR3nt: TGTGCCAGCAGTTTCGTCTCCCAGTACAATGAGCAGTTCTTC; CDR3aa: CASSFVSQYNEQFF
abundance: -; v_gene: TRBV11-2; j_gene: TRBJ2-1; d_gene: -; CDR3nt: TGTGCCAGCAGCGCTGACCGGGACCGGCAGTTCTTC; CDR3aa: CASSADRDRQFF
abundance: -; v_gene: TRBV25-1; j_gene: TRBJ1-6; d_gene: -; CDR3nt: TGTGCCAGCAGTGAATATGGGCAGGGAGGCTCACCCCTCCACTTT; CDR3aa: CASSEYGQGGSPLHF
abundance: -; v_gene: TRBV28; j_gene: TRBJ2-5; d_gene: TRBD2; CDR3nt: TGTGCCAGTTTACTAGCGGACCAAGAGACCCAGTACTTC; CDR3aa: CASLLADQETQYF